This T cell receptor (beta chain) was documented in a study of vaccination effects on CD4 cells after COVID-19. This clone has a handful of counts. Antigen unknown. The CDR3 is 14 residues long. V was cut by 0 bases and J by 6 bases, with 10 bases left in between. CDR1 is SGDLS and CDR2 is YYNGEE in the germline V gene. Generated by immunoSEQ multiplex PCR, the TCRdb table keeps only in-frame clones and is missing some. The sample has some 23,000 clones, roughly three quarters seen once. Before sequencing took place, the ViraFEST assay used viral peptide pools to expand antigen-specific CD4+ T cells. Subsequent to about 10 days of culture, CD4+ T cells were isolated. The participants, recipients of two vaccine doses, got either BNT162b2 or mRNA-1273.

Sequencing used CD4+ T cells from PBMCs cultured with SARS-CoV-2 spike peptides, obtained after COVID-19 vaccination. The chain has TRBV9 and TRBJ1-5; maybe TRBD1 (6 bases). The sequence was obtained from a human donor who received a COVID-19 vaccine. The CDR3 sequence is CASSVGGAGQPQHF. The CDR3 region has the DNA TGTGCCAGCAGCGTAGGGGGGGCGGGTCAGCCCCAGCATTTT.